The entry below gives a single T cell receptor (beta chain) sequence along with its context. CDR1 is MDHEN and CDR2 is SYDVKM in the germline V gene. The CDR3 has 19 residues. Deletions cut 3 bases from V and 1 base from J, with 24 bases between. This entry comes from a study of blood T cell repertoires in COVID-19. For the study at large: The cDNA or gDNA used as material had been derived from T cells, B-cell-depleted T cells, or PBMCs.

Individuals aged about 18 to 100 years were recruited from 24 US areas. Participant-given clinical history determined each cohort assignment. Authors' processing steps: Nucleated cell number was recorded as an estimate derived from reference gene primer amplification. Assay: immunoSEQ multiplex PCR; the TCRdb copy retains only in-frame clones and omits some. V and J calls and clone size are given by that table; D and trimming were obtained from the DNA. The table records about 250,000 clones, roughly 86% of them present only once. This chain connects TRBV28 to TRBJ1-1; perhaps TRBD1 as D (5 bases). This clonotype originated in a woman in her 30s with acute COVID-19. The source material was PBMCs or T cells enriched from blood (not recorded which). The CDR3 here is CASSFPPPGGGMKNTEAFF. The CDR3 bases are TGTGCCAGCAGTTTTCCACCCCCCGGGGGGGGGATGAAGAACACTGAAGCTTTCTTT.